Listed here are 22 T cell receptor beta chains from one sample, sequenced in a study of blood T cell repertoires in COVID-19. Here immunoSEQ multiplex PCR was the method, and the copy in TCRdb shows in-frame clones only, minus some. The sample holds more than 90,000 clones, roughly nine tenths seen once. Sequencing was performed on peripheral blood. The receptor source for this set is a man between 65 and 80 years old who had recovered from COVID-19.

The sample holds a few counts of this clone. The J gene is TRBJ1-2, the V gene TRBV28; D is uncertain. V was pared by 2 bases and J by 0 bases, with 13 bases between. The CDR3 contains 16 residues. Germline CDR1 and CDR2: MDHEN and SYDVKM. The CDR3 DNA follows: TGTGCCAGCAGTTTAGTCCGGGAGCAAGCTAACTATGGCTACACCTTC. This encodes CASSLVREQANYGYTF.

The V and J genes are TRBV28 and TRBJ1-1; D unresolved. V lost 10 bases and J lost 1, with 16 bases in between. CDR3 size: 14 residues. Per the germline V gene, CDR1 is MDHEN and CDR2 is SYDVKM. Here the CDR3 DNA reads TGTGCCACCTCCCGGCCGGGGTCGAACACTGAAGCTTTCTTT. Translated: CATSRPGSNTEAFF.

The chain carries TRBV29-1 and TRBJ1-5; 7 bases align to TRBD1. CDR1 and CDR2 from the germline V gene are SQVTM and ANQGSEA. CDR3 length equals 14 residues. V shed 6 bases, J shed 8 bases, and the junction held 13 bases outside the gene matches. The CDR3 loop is CSVLTQGGGEPQHF. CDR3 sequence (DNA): TGCAGCGTCTTAACTCAGGGGGGCGGGGAGCCCCAGCATTTT.

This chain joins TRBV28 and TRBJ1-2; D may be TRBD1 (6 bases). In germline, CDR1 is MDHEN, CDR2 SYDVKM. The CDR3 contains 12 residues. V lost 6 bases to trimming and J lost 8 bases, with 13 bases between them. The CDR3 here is CASRQGTSGYTF. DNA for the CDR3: TGTGCCAGCAGACAAGGGACATCCGGCTACACCTTC.

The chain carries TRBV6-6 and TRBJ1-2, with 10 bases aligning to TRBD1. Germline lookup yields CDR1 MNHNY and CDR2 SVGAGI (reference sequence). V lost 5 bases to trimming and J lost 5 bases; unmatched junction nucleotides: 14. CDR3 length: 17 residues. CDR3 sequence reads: CASSHQGGTGVGYGYTF. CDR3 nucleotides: TGTGCCAGCAGTCATCAAGGAGGGACAGGGGTTGGATATGGCTACACCTTC.

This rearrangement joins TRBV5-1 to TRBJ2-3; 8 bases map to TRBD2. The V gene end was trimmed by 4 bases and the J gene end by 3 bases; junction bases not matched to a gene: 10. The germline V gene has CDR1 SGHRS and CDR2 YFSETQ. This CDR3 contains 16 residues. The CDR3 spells CASSPPLAGGTDTQYF. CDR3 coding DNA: TGCGCCAGCAGCCCCCCACTGGCGGGAGGTACAGATACGCAGTATTTT.

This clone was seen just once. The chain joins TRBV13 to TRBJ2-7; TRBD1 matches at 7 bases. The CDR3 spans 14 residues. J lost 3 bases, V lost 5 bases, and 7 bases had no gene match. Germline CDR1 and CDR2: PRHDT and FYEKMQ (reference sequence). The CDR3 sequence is CASSPGTVLYEQYF. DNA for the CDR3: TGTGCCAGCAGCCCTGGGACAGTGCTCTACGAGCAGTACTTC.

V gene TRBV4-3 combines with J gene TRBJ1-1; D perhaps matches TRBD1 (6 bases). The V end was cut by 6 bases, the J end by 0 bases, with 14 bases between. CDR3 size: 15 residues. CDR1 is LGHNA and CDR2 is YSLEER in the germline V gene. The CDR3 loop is CASSRGQLMNTEAFF. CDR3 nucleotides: TGCGCCAGCAGTCGCGGACAGCTCATGAACACTGAAGCTTTCTTT.

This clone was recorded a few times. CDR3 in DNA: TGTGCCAGCAGCCGTGACAGGGAGAGCTATGGCTACACCTTC. This translates into CASSRDRESYGYTF. The chain employs TRBV5-4 and TRBJ1-2; 7 bases are a match to TRBD1. Germline trimming cut 4 bases from V and 4 bases from J; bases unmatched to any gene: 7. The CDR3 is made up of 14 amino acids. CDR1 SGHNT and CDR2 YYREEE come from the germline V gene (reference sequence).

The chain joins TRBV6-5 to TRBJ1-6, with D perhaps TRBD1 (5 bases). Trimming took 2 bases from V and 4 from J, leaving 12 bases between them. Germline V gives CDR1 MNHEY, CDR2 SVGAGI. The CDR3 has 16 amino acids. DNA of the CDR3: TGTGCCAGCAGTTACATGGCAGGGAGGTATAATTCACCCCTCCACTTT. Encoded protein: CASSYMAGRYNSPLHF.

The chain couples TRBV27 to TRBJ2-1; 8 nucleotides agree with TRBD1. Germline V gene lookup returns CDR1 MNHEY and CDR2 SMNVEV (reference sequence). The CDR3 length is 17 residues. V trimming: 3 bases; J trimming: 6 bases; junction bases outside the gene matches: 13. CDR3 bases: TGTGCCAGCAGTTTGTTAGTCCGGACAGGGTACGTCAATGAGCAGTTCTTC. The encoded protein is CASSLLVRTGYVNEQFF.

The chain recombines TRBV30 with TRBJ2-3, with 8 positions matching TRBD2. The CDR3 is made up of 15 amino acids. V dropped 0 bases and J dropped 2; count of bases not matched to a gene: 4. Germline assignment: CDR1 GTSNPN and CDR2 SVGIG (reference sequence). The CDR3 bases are TGTGCCTGGAGTGTACTACTAGCGGTCACAGATACGCAGTATTTT. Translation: CAWSVLLAVTDTQYF.

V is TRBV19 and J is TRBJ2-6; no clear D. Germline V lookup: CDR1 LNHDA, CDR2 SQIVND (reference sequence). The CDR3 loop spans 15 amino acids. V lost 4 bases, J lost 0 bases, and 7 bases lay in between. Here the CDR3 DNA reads TGTGCCAGTAGTACACACAACTCTGGGGCCAACGTCCTGACTTTC. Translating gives CASSTHNSGANVLTF.

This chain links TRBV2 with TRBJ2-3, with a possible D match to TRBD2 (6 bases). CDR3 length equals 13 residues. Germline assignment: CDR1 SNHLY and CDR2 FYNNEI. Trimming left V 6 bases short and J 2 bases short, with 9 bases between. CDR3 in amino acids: CASRTRPTDTQYF. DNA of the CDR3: TGTGCCAGCAGGACTAGACCCACAGATACGCAGTATTTT.

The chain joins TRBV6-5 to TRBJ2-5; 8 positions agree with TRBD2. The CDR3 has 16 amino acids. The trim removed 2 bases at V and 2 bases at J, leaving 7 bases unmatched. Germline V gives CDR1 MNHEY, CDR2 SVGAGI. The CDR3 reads CASSYIGGGKQETQYF. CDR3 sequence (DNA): TGTGCCAGCAGTTACATTGGCGGGGGGAAGCAAGAGACCCAGTACTTC.

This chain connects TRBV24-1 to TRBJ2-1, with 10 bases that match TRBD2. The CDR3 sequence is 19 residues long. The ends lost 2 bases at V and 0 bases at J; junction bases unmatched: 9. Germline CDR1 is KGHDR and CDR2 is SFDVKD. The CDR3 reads CATSDYVPSGGASYNEQFF. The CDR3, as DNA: TGTGCCACCAGTGATTACGTCCCTAGCGGGGGCGCCTCCTACAATGAGCAGTTCTTC.

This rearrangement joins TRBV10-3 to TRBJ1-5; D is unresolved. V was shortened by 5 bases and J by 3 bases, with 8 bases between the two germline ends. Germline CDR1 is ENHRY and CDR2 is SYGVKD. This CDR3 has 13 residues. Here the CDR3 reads CAISTSTNQPQHF. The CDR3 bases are TGTGCCATCAGTACGAGTACCAATCAGCCCCAGCATTTT.

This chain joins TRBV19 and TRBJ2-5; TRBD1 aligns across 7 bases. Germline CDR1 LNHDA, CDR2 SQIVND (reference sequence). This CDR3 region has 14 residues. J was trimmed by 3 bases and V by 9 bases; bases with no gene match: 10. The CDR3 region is CASSVQGFEETQYF. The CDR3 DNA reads TGTGCCAGCAGTGTACAGGGGTTCGAAGAGACCCAGTACTTC.

The CDR3, as DNA: TGTGCAAGTCGCCCGCGGGGACAGTCGACCGGGGAGCTGTTTTTT. As protein: CASRPRGQSTGELFF. The J gene is TRBJ2-2, the V gene TRBV12-2; the table's D gene call, TRBD1, was not cross checked with the DNA. TRBV12-2 represents a pseudogene. The CDR3 extends over 15 amino acids.

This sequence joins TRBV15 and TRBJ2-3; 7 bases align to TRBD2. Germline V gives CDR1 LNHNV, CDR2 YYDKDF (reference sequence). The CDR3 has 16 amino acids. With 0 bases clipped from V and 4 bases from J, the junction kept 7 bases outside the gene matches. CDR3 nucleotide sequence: TGTGCCACCAGCAGAGAACTACTACGGGAGGCAGATACGCAGTATTTT. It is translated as CATSRELLREADTQYF. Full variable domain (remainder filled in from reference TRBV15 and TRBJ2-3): DAMVIQNPRYQVTQFGKPVTLSCSQTLNHNVMYWYQQKSSQAPKLLFHYYDKDFNNEADTPDNFQSRRPNTSFCFLDIRSPGLGDTAMYLCATSRELLREADTQYFGPGTRLTVL.

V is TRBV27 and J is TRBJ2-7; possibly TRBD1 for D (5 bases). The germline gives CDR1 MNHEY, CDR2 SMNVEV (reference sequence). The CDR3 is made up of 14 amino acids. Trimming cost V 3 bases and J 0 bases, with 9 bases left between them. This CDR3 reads CASSFGASSYEQYF. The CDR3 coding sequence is TGTGCCAGCAGTTTTGGGGCTAGCTCCTACGAGCAGTACTTC.

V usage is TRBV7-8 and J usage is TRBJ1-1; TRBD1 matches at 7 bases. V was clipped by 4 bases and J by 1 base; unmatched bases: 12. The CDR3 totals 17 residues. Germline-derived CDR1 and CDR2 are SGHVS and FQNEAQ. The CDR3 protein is CASSSDRVFTRNTEAFF. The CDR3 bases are TGTGCCAGCAGCTCCGACAGGGTCTTCACAAGGAACACTGAAGCTTTCTTT.